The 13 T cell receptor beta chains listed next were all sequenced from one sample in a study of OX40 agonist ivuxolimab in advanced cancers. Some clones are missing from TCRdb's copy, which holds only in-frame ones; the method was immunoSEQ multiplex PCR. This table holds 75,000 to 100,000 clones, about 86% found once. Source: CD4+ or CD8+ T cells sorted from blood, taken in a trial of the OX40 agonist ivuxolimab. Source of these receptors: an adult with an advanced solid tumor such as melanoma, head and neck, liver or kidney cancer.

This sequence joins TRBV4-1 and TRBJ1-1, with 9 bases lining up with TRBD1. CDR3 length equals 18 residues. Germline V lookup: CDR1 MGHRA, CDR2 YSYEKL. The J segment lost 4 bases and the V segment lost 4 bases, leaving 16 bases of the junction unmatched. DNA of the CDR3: TGCGCCAGCAGCCCAAGGGAACAGGGGGCGAGTAGGGGCACTGAAGCTTTCTTT. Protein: CASSPREQGASRGTEAFF.

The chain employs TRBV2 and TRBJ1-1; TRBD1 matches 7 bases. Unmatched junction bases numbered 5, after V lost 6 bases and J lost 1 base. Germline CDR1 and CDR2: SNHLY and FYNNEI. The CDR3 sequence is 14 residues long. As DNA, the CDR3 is TGTGCCAGCAGACCGACAGGGAGGAACACTGAAGCTTTCTTT. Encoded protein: CASRPTGRNTEAFF.

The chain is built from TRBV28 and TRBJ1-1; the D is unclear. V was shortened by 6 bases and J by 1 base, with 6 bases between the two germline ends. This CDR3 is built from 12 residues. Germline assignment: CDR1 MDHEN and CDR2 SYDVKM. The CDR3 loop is CASSSSNTEAFF. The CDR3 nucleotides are TGTGCCAGCAGCTCGTCGAACACTGAAGCTTTCTTT.

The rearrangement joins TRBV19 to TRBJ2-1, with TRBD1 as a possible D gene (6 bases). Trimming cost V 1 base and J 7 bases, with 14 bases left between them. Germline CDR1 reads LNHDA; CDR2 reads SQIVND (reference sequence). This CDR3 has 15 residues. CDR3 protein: CASSIANTRGNEQFF. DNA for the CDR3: TGTGCCAGTAGTATAGCCAACACCAGGGGAAATGAGCAGTTCTTC. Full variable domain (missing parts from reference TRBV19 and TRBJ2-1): DGGITQSPKYLFRKEGQNVTLSCEQNLNHDAMYWYRQDPGQGLRLIYYSQIVNDFQKGDIAEGYSVSREKKESFPLTVTSAQKNPTAFYLCASSIANTRGNEQFFGPGTRLTVL.

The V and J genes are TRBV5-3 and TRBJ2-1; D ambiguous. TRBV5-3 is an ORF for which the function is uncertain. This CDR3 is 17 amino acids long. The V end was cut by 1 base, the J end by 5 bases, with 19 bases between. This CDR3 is CARSLTVAVGVHNEQFF. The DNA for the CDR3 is TGTGCCAGAAGCTTGACGGTCGCGGTGGGCGTCCACAATGAGCAGTTCTTC.

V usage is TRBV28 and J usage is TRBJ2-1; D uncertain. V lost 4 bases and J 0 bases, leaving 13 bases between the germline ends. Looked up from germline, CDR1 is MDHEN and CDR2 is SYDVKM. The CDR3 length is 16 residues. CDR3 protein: CASSYHQVHSYNEQFF. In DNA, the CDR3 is TGTGCCAGCAGTTATCACCAGGTTCACTCCTACAATGAGCAGTTCTTC.

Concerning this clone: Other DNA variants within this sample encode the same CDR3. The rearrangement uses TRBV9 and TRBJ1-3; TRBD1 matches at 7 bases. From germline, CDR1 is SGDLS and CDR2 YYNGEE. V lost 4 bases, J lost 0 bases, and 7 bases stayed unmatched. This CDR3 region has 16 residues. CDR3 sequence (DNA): TGTGCCAGCAGCTTCGGACAGGCTAGCTCTGGAAACACCATATATTTT. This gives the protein CASSFGQASSGNTIYF.

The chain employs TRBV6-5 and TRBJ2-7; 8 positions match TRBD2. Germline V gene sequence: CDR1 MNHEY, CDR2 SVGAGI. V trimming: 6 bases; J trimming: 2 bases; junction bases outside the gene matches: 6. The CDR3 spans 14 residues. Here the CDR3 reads CASSWTSTPYEQYF. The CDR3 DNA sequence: TGTGCCAGCAGCTGGACTAGCACTCCCTACGAGCAGTACTTC.

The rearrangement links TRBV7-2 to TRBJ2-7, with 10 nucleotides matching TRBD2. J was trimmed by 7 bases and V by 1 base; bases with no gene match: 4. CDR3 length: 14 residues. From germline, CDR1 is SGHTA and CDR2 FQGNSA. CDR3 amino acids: CASSLVGSGGEQYF. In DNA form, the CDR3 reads TGTGCCAGCAGCTTAGTTGGTAGCGGGGGGGAGCAGTACTTC.

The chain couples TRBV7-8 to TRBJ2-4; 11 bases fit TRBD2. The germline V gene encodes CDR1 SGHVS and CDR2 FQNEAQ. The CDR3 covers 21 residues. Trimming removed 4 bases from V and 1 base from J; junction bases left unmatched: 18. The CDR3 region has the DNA TGTGCCAGCAGCTCCGAGACCTGGACTAGCGGGTTCCTAGGGGCCAAAAACATTCAGTACTTC. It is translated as CASSSETWTSGFLGAKNIQYF.

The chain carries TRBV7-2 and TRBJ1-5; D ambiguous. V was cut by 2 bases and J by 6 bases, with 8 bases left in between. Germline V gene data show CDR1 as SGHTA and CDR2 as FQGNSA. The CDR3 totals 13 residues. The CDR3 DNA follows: TGTGCCAGCAGCTTACCGGGGAGTCAGCCCCAGCATTTT. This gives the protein CASSLPGSQPQHF. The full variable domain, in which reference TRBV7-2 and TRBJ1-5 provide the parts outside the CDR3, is GAGVSQSPSNKVTEKGKDVELRCDPISGHTALYWYRQSLGQGLEFLIYFQGNSAPDKSGLPSDRFSAERTGGSVSTLTIQRTQQEDSAVYLCASSLPGSQPQHFGDGTRLSIL.

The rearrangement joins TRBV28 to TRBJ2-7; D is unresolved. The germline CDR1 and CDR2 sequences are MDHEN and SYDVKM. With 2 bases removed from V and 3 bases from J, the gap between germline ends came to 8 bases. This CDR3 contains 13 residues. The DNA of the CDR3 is TGTGCCAGCAGTTTACCAGGTCTCTACGAGCAGTACTTC. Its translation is CASSLPGLYEQYF.

The CDR3 spells CASSTGPTVTF. CDR3 DNA: TGTGCCAGTAGCACCGGACCGACAGTCACCTTC. The chain joins TRBV19 to TRBJ1-2; tentatively, D is TRBD1 (5 bases). V was pared by 6 bases and J by 13 bases, with 15 bases between. The CDR3 spans 11 residues. From germline, CDR1 is LNHDA and CDR2 SQIVND (reference sequence).